What follows describes a single T cell receptor (beta chain). TCRdb fed the PCR reads into MiXCR, producing one record per CDR3 protein. The sample holds over 10,000 distinct CDR3 sequences, roughly 47% seen once. The data were taken from a study of immune characterization of retroperitoneal liposarcoma. The sequencing sample was made of tumor tissue. This receptor was identified in a female donor with retroperitoneal liposarcoma.

The CDR3 sequence is CASSEVLTGPPDYEQFF. The CDR3 DNA sequence: TGTGCCAGCAGTGAAGTTCTGACAGGGCCTCCTGATTACGAGCAGTTCTTC. The chain carries TRBV6-5 and TRBJ2-1; 7 nucleotides line up with TRBD1. This CDR3 has 17 amino acids. Germline CDR1 is MNHEY and CDR2 is SVGAGI. The trim removed 5 bases at V and 10 bases at J, leaving 20 bases unmatched.